The sequence of this TCR beta chain was determined in a study of regulatory T cells in long-lasting Graves disease. On the study more broadly: Persistent Graves' disease required over 5 years of antithyroid drugs and positive TSH receptor antibodies.

Time point meaning: persistent/refractory GD, antithyroid drugs over 5 years with positive TRAb. With RNA extracted from PBMCs as input, the TCR library was made. Germline V gives CDR1 LNHDA, CDR2 SQIVND (reference sequence). The CDR3 is made up of 14 amino acids. With 3 bases removed from V and 6 bases from J, the gap between germline ends came to 14 bases. Building the TCR beta libraries relied on iRepertoire HTBI primers, and CDR3 regions underwent Arm-PCR. Each CDR3 protein is one row after TCRdb ran MiXCR on the multiplex PCR reads. This sample has 650,000 to 700,000 distinct CDR3 sequences, with about 30% found just once.

The sample was peripheral blood mononuclear cells (PBMCs), taken when the disease was refractory, from a patient treated with antithyroid drugs. The V call is TRBV19, the J call TRBJ1-1, with D unclear. This TCR came from a female donor with Graves disease. CDR3 protein: CASSIDLEGPEAFF. The CDR3 DNA reads TGTGCCAGTAGTATCGACTTAGAAGGCCCTGAAGCTTTCTTT.